The clone carrying this TCR beta chain was picked up a small number of times. Its target is not known. The data belong to a study of naive and memory T cell subsets. Study-level points and caveats: RNA-based TCR counts may shift with T cell activation and differentiation. Between naive and memory subsets, TCR abundance power law exponents differed. Clonotypes here are unpaired alpha or beta chain sequences.

The V gene end was trimmed by 6 bases and the J gene end by 4 bases; junction bases not matched to a gene: 6. The CDR3 has 13 amino acids. Per germline, CDR1 SQVTM and CDR2 ANQGSEA. The beta constant-region primer was an equimolar mix of two oligonucleotides covering TRBC1 and TRBC2. Ligated cDNA was amplified by four rounds of PCR with nested alpha and beta constant-region primers and SP2. MiXCR, run by TCRdb on the UMI-ligation and nested PCR reads, gives a single entry per CDR3 protein. The repertoire holds 95,000 to 150,000 distinct CDR3 sequences, with 36% as singletons. The clonotype was recovered from a human donor in good health. Material: central memory CD4+ T cells from blood. V is TRBV29-1 and J is TRBJ1-1, with 9 bases lining up with TRBD1. CDR3 nucleotides: TGCAGCGTCAGGACAGGGGTAGTCACTGAAGCTTTCTTT. Its protein is CSVRTGVVTEAFF.